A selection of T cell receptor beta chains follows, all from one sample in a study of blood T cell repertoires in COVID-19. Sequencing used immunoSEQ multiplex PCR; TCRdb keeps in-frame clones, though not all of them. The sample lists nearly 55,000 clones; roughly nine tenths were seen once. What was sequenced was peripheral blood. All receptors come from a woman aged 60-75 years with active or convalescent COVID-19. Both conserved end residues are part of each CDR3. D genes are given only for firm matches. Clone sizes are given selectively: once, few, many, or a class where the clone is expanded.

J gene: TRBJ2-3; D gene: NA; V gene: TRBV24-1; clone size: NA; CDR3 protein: CATSDKTRLEADTQYF; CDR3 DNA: TGTGCCACCAGTGATAAGACCCGGCTGGAGGCAGATACGCAGTATTTT
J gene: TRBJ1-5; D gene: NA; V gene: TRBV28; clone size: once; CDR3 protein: CASRHEDSQNQPQHF; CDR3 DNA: TGTGCCAGCCGGCACGAGGACAGCCAAAATCAGCCCCAGCATTTT
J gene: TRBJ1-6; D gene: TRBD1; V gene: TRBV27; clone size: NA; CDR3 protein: CASSYSGTGTSPLHF; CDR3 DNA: TGTGCCAGCAGTTACTCCGGGACAGGGACGTCACCCCTCCACTTT
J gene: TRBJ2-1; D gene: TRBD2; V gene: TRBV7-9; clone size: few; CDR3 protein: CASSLAWAGVSNEQFF; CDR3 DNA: TGTGCCAGCAGCTTAGCTTGGGCGGGAGTCTCCAATGAGCAGTTCTTC
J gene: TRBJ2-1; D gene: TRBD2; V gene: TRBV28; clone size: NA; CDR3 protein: CASIRGLAGDEQFF; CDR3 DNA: TGTGCCAGCATCCGGGGACTAGCGGGGGATGAGCAGTTCTTC
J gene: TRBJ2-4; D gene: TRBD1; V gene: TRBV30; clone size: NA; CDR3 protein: CAWSTTGGTDIQYF; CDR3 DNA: TGTGCCTGGAGTACTACAGGGGGCACGGACATTCAGTACTTC
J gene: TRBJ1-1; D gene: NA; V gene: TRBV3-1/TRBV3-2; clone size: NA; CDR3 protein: CASSGRGSNTEAFF; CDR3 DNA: TGTGCCAGCAGCGGCCGGGGATCGAACACTGAAGCTTTCTTT
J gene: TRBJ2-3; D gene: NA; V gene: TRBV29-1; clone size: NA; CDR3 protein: CSVEADTQYF; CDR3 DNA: TGCAGCGTGGAGGCAGATACGCAGTATTTT
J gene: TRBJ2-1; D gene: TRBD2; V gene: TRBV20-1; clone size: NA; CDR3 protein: CSASAASGRDEQFF; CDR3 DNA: TGCAGTGCTAGTGCGGCTAGCGGGAGAGATGAGCAGTTCTTC
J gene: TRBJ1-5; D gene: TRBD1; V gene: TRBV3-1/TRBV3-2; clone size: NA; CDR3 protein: CASSPETGGNQPQHF; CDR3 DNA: TGTGCCAGCAGCCCGGAGACAGGGGGCAATCAGCCCCAGCATTTT
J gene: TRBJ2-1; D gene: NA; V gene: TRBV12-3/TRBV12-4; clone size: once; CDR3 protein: CASSFPSYNEQFF; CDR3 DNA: TGTGCCAGCAGTTTTCCTTCCTACAATGAGCAGTTCTTC
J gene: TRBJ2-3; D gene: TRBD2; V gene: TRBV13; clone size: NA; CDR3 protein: CASRAGTSGGWSTDTQYF; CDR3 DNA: TGTGCCAGCAGAGCAGGGACTAGCGGGGGATGGAGCACAGATACGCAGTATTTT
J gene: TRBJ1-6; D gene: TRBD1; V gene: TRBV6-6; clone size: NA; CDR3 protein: CASSPPRDRGNSPLHF; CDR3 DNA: TGTGCCAGCAGTCCACCTCGGGACAGGGGGAATTCACCCCTCCACTTT
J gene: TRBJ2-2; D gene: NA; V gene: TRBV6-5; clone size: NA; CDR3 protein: CASSRHSTGELFF; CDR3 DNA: TGTGCCAGCAGCAGGCACAGCACCGGGGAGCTGTTTTTT
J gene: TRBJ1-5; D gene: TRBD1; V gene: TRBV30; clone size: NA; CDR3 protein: CAWTGGDSNQPQHF; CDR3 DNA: TGTGCCTGGACAGGGGGAGATAGCAATCAGCCCCAGCATTTT
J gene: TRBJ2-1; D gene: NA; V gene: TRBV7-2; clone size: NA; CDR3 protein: CASRVGGTNEQFF; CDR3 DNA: TGTGCCAGCAGGGTAGGCGGGACTAATGAGCAGTTCTTC
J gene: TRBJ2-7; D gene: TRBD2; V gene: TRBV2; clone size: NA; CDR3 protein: CASSESGGLDF; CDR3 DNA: TGTGCCAGCAGTGAAAGCGGGGGGCTTGACTTC
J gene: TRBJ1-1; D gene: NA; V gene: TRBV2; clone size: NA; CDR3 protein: CASTPLATLNTEAFF; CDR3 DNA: TGTGCCAGCACCCCCCTGGCAACCCTGAACACTGAAGCTTTCTTT
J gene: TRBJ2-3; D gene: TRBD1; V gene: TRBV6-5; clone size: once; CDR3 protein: CASRRGTGPDTQYF; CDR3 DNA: TGTGCCAGCAGGAGAGGGACAGGGCCAGATACGCAGTATTTT
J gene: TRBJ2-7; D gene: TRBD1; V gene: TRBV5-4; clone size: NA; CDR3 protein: CASSFPGTGSYEQYF; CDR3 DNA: TGTGCCAGCAGCTTCCCAGGGACAGGTTCCTACGAGCAGTACTTC
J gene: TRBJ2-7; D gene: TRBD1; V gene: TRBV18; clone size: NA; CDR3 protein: CASSGTGYHSYEQYF; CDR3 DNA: TGTGCCAGCTCCGGGACAGGGTATCATTCCTACGAGCAGTACTTC
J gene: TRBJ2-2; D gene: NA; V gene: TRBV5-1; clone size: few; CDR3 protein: CASSLEHQNTGELFF; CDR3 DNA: TGCGCCAGCAGCTTGGAACACCAAAACACCGGGGAGCTGTTTTTT
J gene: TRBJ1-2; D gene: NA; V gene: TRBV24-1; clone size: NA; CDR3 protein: CATAHRNDNYGYTF; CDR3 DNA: TGTGCCACTGCTCACAGGAACGATAACTATGGCTACACCTTC
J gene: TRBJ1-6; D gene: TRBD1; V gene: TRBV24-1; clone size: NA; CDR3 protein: CATSDSRQGWASPLHF; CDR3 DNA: TGTGCCACCAGTGACTCCAGACAGGGATGGGCCTCACCCCTCCACTTT
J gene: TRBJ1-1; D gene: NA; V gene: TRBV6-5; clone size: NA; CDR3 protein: CASSYSMTGTEAFF; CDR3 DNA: TGTGCCAGCAGTTACTCGATGACGGGGACTGAAGCTTTCTTT
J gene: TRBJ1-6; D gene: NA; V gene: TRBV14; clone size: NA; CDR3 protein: CASSQGSSYNSPLHF; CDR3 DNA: TGTGCCAGCAGCCAAGGGAGCTCCTATAATTCACCCCTCCACTTT
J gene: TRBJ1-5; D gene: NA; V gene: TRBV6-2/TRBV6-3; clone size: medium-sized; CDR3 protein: CASSLSDNQPQHF; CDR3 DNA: TGTGCCAGCAGTCTCAGCGACAATCAGCCCCAGCATTTT
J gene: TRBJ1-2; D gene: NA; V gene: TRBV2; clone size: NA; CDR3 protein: CASSGDTMGYGYTF; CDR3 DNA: TGTGCCAGCAGTGGAGACACGATGGGCTATGGCTACACCTTC
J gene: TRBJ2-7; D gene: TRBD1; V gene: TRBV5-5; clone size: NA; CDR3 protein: CASSTGDKSSYEQYF; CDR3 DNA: TGTGCCAGCAGTACAGGGGATAAAAGCTCCTACGAGCAGTACTTC
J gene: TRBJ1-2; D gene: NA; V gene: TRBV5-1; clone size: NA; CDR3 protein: CASRGGPGRDGYTF; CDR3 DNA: TGCGCCAGCAGGGGGGGACCAGGGAGAGATGGCTACACCTTC
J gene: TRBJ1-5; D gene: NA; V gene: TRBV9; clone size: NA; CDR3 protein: CASSPGPQGNQPQHF; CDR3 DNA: TGTGCCAGCAGCCCGGGGCCCCAGGGGAATCAGCCCCAGCATTTT
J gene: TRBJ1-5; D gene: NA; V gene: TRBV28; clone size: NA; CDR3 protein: CASESSDQPQHF; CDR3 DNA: TGTGCCAGCGAAAGCTCGGATCAGCCCCAGCATTTT
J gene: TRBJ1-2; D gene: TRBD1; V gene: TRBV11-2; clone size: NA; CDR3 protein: CASSPPGGSTGGYGYTF; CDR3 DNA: TGTGCCAGCAGCCCTCCAGGAGGTTCGACAGGGGGCTATGGCTACACCTTC
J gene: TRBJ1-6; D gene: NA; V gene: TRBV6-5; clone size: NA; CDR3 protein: CASSPDFYNSPLHF; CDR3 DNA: TGTGCCAGCAGCCCCGACTTCTATAATTCACCCCTCCACTTT
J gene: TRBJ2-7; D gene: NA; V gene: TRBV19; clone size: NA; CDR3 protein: CASTQDSLGSYEQYF; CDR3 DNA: TGTGCCAGTACCCAGGACAGCCTTGGCTCCTACGAGCAGTACTTC
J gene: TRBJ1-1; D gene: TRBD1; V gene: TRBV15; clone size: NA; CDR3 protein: CATSRDIQDRVNTEAFF; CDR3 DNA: TGTGCCACCAGCAGAGACATTCAGGACAGGGTGAACACTGAAGCTTTCTTT
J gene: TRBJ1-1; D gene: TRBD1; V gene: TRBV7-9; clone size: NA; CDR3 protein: CASSLSGQHTEAFF; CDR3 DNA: TGTGCCAGCAGCTTATCGGGACAGCACACTGAAGCTTTCTTT
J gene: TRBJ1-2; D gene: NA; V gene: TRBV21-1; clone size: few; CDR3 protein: CASSPGRCYGYTF; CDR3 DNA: TGTGCCAGCAGTCCAGGGAGGTGCTATGGCTACACCTTC
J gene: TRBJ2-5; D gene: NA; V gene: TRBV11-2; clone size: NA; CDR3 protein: CASSPNSQETQYF; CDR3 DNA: TGTGCCAGCAGCCCCAACTCACAAGAGACCCAGTACTTC
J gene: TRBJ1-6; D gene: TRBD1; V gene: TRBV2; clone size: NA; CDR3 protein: CASSYRTGPNSPLHF; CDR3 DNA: TGTGCCAGCAGCTATAGGACAGGGCCAAATTCACCCCTCCACTTT
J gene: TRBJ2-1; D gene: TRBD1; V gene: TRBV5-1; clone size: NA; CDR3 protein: CASSFLGTENNEQFF; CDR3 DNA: TGCGCCAGCAGCTTTCTTGGGACAGAGAACAATGAGCAGTTCTTC
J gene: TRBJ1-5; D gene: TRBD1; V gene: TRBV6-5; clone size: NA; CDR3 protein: CASSRDRDSNQPQHF; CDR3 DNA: TGTGCCAGCAGTCGTGACAGGGATAGCAATCAGCCCCAGCATTTT
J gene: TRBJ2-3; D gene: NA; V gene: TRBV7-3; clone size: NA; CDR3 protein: CASSFPGTTDTQYF; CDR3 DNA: TGTGCCAGCAGCTTCCCCGGGACAACAGATACGCAGTATTTT
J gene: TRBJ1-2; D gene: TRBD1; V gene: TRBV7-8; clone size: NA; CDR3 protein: CASSLASGTGGGSYTF; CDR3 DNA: TGTGCCAGCAGCTTAGCGTCGGGGACAGGGGGCGGGAGCTACACCTTC
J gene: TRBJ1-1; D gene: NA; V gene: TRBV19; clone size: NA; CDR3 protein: CASSTLLGGGTEAFF; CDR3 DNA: TGTGCCAGTAGTACCCTTCTTGGAGGCGGCACTGAAGCTTTCTTT
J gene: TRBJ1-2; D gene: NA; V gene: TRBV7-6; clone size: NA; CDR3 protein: CASSLSSYYGYTF; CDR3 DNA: TGTGCCAGCAGCCTTAGTTCGTACTATGGCTACACCTTC
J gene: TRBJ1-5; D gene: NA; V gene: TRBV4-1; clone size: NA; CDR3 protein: CASSQDAGVYQPQHF; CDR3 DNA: TGCGCCAGCAGCCAAGATGCGGGGGTCTATCAGCCCCAGCATTTT
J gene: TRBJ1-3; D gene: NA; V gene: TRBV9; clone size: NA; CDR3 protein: CASSVRGGSGNTIYF; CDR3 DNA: TGTGCCAGCAGCGTAAGGGGTGGCTCTGGAAACACCATATATTTT
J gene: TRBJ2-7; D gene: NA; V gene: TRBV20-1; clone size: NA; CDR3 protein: CSARGYEQYF; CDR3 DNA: TGCAGTGCCCGAGGGTACGAGCAGTACTTC
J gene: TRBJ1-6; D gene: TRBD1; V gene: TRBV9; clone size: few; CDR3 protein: CASSPWDRDNSPLHF; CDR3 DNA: TGTGCCAGCAGCCCCTGGGACAGGGACAATTCACCCCTCCACTTT
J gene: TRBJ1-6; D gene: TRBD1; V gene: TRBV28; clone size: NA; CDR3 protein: CASRTTGPLESPLHF; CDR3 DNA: TGTGCCAGCAGAACGACAGGGCCGTTAGAGTCACCCCTCCACTTT
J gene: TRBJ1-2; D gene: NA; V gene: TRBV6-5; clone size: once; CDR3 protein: CASSYGRRGGDYGYTF; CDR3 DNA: TGTGCCAGCAGTTACGGGAGACGGGGGGGAGACTATGGCTACACCTTC
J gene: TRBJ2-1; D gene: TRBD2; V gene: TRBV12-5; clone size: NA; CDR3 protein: CASGLGAGGYSYNEQFF; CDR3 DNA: TGTGCTAGTGGTTTGGGTGCGGGAGGGTACTCCTACAATGAGCAGTTCTTC